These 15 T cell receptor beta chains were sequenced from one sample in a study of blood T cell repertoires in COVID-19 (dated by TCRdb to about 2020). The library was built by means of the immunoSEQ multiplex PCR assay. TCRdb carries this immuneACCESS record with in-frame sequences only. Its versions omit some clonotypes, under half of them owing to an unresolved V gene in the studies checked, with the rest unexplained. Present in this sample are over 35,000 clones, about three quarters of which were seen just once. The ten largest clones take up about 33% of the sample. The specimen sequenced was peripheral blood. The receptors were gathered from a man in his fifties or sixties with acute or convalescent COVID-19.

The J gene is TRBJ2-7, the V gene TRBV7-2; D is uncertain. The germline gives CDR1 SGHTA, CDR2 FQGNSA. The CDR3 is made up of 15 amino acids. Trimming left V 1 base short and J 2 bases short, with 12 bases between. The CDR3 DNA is TGTGCCAGCAGCTTAGATCTGGGCAGCACCTACGAGCAGTACTTC. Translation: CASSLDLGSTYEQYF.

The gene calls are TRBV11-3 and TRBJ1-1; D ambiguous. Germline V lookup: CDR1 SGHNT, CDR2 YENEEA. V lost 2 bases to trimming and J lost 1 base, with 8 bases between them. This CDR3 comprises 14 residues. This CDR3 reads CASSLTQQNTEAFF. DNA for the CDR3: TGTGCCAGCAGCTTAACACAGCAGAACACTGAAGCTTTCTTT. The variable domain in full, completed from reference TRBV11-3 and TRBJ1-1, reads EAGVVQSPRYKIIEKKQPVAFWCNPISGHNTLYWYLQNLGQGPELLIRYENEEAVDDSQLPKDRFSAERLKGVDSTLKIQPAELGDSAVYLCASSLTQQNTEAFFGQGTRLTVV.

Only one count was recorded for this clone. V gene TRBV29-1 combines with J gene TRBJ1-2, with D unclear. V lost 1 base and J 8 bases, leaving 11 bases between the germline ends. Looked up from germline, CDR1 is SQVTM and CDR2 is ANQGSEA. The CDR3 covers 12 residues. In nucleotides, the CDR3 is TGCAGCGTTGAAGGTCCCTCCGTCGGCTACACCTTC. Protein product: CSVEGPSVGYTF.

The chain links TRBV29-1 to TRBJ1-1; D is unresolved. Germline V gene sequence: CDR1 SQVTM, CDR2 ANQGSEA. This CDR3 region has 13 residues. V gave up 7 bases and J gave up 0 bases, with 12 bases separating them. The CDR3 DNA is TGCAGCGCAGTTACAAGTATGAACACTGAAGCTTTCTTT. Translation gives CSAVTSMNTEAFF.

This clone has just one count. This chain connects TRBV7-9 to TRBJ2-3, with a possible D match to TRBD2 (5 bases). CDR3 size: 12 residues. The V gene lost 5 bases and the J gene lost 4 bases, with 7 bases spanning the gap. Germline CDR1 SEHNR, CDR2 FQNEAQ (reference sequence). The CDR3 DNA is TGTGCCAGCAGCCAAGCGGCAGATACGCAGTATTTT. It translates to CASSQAADTQYF.

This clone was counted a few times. The CDR3 DNA is TGTGCCAGCAGCCCAAGAGTTTTAAGCAATCAGCCCCAGCATTTT. Translated, it gives CASSPRVLSNQPQHF. J is TRBJ1-5 and V is TRBV7-2; D call uncertain. The CDR3 is 15 residues long. Germline V lookup: CDR1 SGHTA, CDR2 FQGNSA. The germline V and J ends were trimmed by 5 bases and 1 base, with 12 bases remaining between them.

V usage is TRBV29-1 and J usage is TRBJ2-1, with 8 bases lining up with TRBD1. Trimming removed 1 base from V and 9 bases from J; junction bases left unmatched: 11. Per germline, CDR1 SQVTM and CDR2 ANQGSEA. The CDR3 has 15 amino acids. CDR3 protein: CSVEGTGFGAGEQFF. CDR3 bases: TGCAGCGTTGAAGGGACAGGGTTTGGAGCAGGTGAGCAGTTCTTC.

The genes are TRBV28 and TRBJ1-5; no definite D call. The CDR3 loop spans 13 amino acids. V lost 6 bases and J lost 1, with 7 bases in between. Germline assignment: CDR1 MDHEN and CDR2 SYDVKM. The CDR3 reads CASSKESNQPQHF. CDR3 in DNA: TGTGCCAGCAGCAAAGAGAGCAATCAGCCCCAGCATTTT.

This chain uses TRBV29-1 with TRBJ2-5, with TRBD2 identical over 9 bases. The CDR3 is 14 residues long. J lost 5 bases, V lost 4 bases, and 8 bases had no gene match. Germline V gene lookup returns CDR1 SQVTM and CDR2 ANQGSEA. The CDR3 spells CSVAAGGPGETQYF. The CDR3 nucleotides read TGCAGCGTTGCGGCGGGAGGGCCAGGGGAGACCCAGTACTTC.

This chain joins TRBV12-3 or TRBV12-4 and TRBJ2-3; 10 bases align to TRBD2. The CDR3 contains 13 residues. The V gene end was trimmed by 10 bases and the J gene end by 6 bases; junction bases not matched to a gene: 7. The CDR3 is CANGASGSDTQYF. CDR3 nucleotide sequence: TGTGCCAACGGGGCTAGCGGGAGTGATACGCAGTATTTT.

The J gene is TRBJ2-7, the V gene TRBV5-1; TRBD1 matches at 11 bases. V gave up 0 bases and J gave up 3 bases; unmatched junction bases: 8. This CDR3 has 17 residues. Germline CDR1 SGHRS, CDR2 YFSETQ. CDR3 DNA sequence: TGCGCCAGCAGCTTGGATGGCAGGACAGGGGGCAGCTACGAGCAGTACTTC. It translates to CASSLDGRTGGSYEQYF.

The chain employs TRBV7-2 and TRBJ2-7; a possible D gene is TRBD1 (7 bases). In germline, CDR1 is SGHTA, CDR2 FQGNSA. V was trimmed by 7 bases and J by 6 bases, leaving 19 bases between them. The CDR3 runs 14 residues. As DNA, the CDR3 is TGTGCCAGCACCGTGACAGGGTGGGGGGCCGAGCAGTACTTC. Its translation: CASTVTGWGAEQYF.

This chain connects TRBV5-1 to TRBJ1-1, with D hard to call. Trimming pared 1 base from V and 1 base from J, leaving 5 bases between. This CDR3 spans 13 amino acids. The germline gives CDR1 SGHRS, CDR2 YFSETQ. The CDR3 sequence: CASSLIGNTEAFF. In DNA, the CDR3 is TGCGCCAGCAGCTTGATCGGGAACACTGAAGCTTTCTTT.

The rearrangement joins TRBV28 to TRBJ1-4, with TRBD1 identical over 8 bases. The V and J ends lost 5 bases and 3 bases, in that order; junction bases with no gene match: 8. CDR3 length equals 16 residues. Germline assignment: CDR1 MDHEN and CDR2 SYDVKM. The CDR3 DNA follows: TGTGCCAGCAGTCCAGGGGGCGGGGGAGCTAATGAAAAACTGTTTTTT. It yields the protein CASSPGGGGANEKLFF.

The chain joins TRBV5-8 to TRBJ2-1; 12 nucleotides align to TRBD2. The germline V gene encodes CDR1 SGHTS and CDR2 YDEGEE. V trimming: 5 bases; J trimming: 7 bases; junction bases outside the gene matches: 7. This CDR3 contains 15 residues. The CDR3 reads CASRVGLAGRNEQFF. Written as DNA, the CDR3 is TGTGCCAGCAGGGTAGGACTAGCGGGAAGGAATGAGCAGTTCTTC.